This T cell receptor beta chain was observed in a study of beta chain features in type 1 diabetes. The CDR3 spans 17 residues. Germline V gene sequence: CDR1 MDHEN, CDR2 SYDVKM. V was clipped by 8 bases and J by 3 bases, with 23 bases between them. This clone was observed a handful of times. The antigen remains undetermined. Every participating donor gave one draw, a heparinised blood sample averaging roughly 100 mL. Markers CD45RO/CCR7/CD25/CD127/CD95/CD27 served to sort CD4+ naive, central memory, regulatory and stem cell-like memory cells. Reverse transcription of all isolated RNA meant that expressed TCRB transcripts were sequenced. Produced via immunoSEQ multiplex PCR; TCRdb's table is partial and in-frame only. Found here are 850,000 to 900,000 clones, 15% to 20% of them singletons; the top ten hold 0.02% to 0.03%. General study points: All four CD4+ subsets of Type 1 diabetes patients contained TCRB CDR3s that were moderately but significantly shorter. Lower insertion and higher deletion counts appeared at VDJ junctions in type 1 diabetes patients.

This chain connects TRBV28 to TRBJ1-5, with D perhaps matching TRBD1 (6 bases). Sequencing was done on a sample of naive CD4+ T cells from blood. This receptor was taken from a woman younger than 30 in good health. CDR3 residues: CASLTDHRDGVNQPQHF. The CDR3 bases are TGTGCCAGCCTTACCGACCACAGGGACGGTGTCAATCAGCCCCAGCATTTT.